Shown below are 16 T cell receptor beta chains from a single sample sequenced in a study of identical twins' blood T cells. TCRdb re-called the 5' RACE reads through MiXCR, storing one row per CDR3 protein. The table shows 350,000 to 400,000 distinct CDR3 sequences, with roughly 27% occurring only once. Input material: PBMCs. These TCRs come from a woman aged 18-55 years in good health.

This clonotype was detected a few times. The gene calls are TRBV29-1 and TRBJ1-4; D remains unclear. The CDR3 sequence is 12 residues long. Trimming left V 4 bases short and J 1 base short, with 4 bases between. Germline CDR1 SQVTM, CDR2 ANQGSEA. CDR3 loop: CSVVGTNEKLFF. CDR3 sequence (DNA): TGCAGCGTTGTGGGAACTAATGAAAAACTGTTTTTT.

The rearrangement links TRBV20-1 to TRBJ2-1, with TRBD2 matching over 8 bases. CDR1 is DFQATT and CDR2 is SNEGSKA in the germline V gene (reference sequence). V lost 0 bases to trimming and J lost 0 bases; unmatched junction nucleotides: 7. This CDR3 is 17 amino acids long. The CDR3 spells CSARDLSGTSSYNEQFF. As DNA, the CDR3 is TGCAGTGCTAGAGATCTATCCGGGACTAGCTCCTACAATGAGCAGTTCTTC.

The chain couples TRBV9 to TRBJ1-1; D remains ambiguous. CDR3 size: 14 residues. CDR1 SGDLS and CDR2 YYNGEE come from the germline V gene. Trimming took 0 bases from V and 7 from J, leaving 13 bases between them. The chain's CDR3 is CASSVAPGSGEAFF. The DNA for the CDR3 is TGTGCCAGCAGCGTAGCACCCGGATCTGGTGAAGCTTTCTTT.

The rearrangement links TRBV20-1 to TRBJ2-1; TRBD2 matches 8 bases. V lost 3 bases and J lost 3; bases outside the gene matches: 10. The CDR3 has 16 amino acids. Germline V gene sequence: CDR1 DFQATT, CDR2 SNEGSKA (reference sequence). CDR3 amino acids: CSASSKREFVYNEQFF. Written as DNA, the CDR3 is TGCAGTGCTAGTAGCAAGCGGGAGTTTGTCTACAATGAGCAGTTCTTC.

This clonotype has just one count. The V gene is TRBV10-2, the J gene TRBJ2-3, with 8 bases lining up with TRBD2. The CDR3 totals 13 residues. The ends lost 6 bases at V and 3 bases at J; junction bases unmatched: 2. The germline CDR1 and CDR2 sequences are WSHSY and SAAADI. The chain's CDR3 is CASSGTRTDTQYF. In DNA form, the CDR3 reads TGCGCCAGCAGCGGGACTAGAACAGATACGCAGTATTTT.

The chain couples TRBV7-2 to TRBJ1-2; D perhaps matches TRBD1 (5 bases). Germline values: CDR1 SGHTA, CDR2 FQGNSA. Trimming left V 2 bases short and J 4 bases short, with 14 bases between. The CDR3 is 15 amino acids. In DNA, the CDR3 is TGTGCCAGCAGCTTACTCCCCGGGACTACCTATGGCTACACCTTC. Protein sequence: CASSLLPGTTYGYTF. Combining the CDR3 with reference TRBV7-2 and TRBJ1-2 gives the whole variable domain GAGVSQSPSNKVTEKGKDVELRCDPISGHTALYWYRQSLGQGLEFLIYFQGNSAPDKSGLPSDRFSAERTGGSVSTLTIQRTQQEDSAVYLCASSLLPGTTYGYTFGSGTRLTVV.

The rearrangement joins TRBV11-2 to TRBJ2-5; no clear D. CDR1 is SGHAT, CDR2 FQNNGV, per germline. This CDR3 region has 15 residues. The V gene lost 5 bases and the J gene lost 6 bases, with 19 bases spanning the gap. The DNA of the CDR3 is TGTGCCAGCAGCCTGGAAGCAACCCCTAAAAAGACCCAGTACTTC. This codes for CASSLEATPKKTQYF.

Remarks on this clonotype: One junction end disagrees with the germline gene, perhaps due to a read error. The genes are TRBV20-1 and TRBJ1-2; TRBD1 aligns across 9 bases. CDR3 length: 14 residues. Germline V CDR1 and CDR2: DFQATT, SNEGSKA (reference sequence). The CDR3 nucleotides read TGCAGTGCTTACCAACGGGACAGGGTTGAAGGCTACACCTTT. Its translation is CSAYQRDRVEGYTF.

This clonotype was found a few times. CDR3 in amino acids: CASSFRQGPSGNTIYF. The CDR3 DNA reads as TGTGCCAGCAGCTTCCGACAGGGGCCTTCTGGAAACACCATATATTTT. The rearrangement links TRBV7-2 to TRBJ1-3, with TRBD1 matching over 8 bases. Trimming cost V 3 bases and J 1 base; bases outside gene matches: 5. CDR1 SGHTA and CDR2 FQGNSA come from the germline V gene. The CDR3 totals 16 residues.

The chain carries TRBV3-1 and TRBJ2-3; 11 nucleotides line up with TRBD2. Germline trimming cut 1 base from V and 4 bases from J; bases unmatched to any gene: 7. The CDR3 is 17 amino acids. Germline CDR1 is LGHDT and CDR2 is YNNKEL (reference sequence). The CDR3 spells CASSQVLAGERADTQYF. In DNA form, the CDR3 reads TGTGCCAGCAGCCAAGTACTAGCGGGGGAGCGGGCAGATACGCAGTATTTT.

This clonotype was observed a handful of times. This rearrangement joins TRBV20-1 to TRBJ1-3; 7 bases agree with TRBD1. With V trimmed by 5 bases and J by 1 base, 5 bases remained unmatched. Germline V gene sequence: CDR1 DFQATT, CDR2 SNEGSKA (reference sequence). This CDR3 contains 14 residues. CDR3 nucleotides: TGCAGTGCTGTCAGGGGGTCGTCTGGAAACACCATATATTTT. This encodes CSAVRGSSGNTIYF.

The chain is built from TRBV19 and TRBJ1-4; D not certain. Per germline, CDR1 LNHDA and CDR2 SQIVND (reference sequence). The length of the CDR3 is 13 residues. Between the trimmed V and J ends, which lost 4 bases and 7 bases, there was a span of 10 bases. CDR3 nucleotides: TGTGCCAGTAGTAGACTGGATAGTGAAAAACTGTTTTTT. Translating gives CASSRLDSEKLFF.

This clonotype was counted only a few times. The genes are TRBV6-2 or TRBV6-3 and TRBJ2-3; TRBD2 aligns across 7 bases. V was clipped by 6 bases and J by 2 bases; unmatched bases: 5. The CDR3 contains 14 residues. Germline CDR1 is MNHEY and CDR2 is SVGEGT. The CDR3 reads CASRPTSPTDTQYF. The DNA for the CDR3 is TGTGCCAGCAGGCCGACTAGCCCCACAGATACGCAGTATTTT.

This clonotype is a singleton in its sample. This may stem from a read error, because a much larger clone lies one nucleotide away. V and J are TRBV29-1 and TRBJ2-7; 7 nucleotides line up with TRBD2. Germline assignment: CDR1 SQVTM and CDR2 ANQGSEA. The CDR3 extends over 14 amino acids. With 1 base clipped from V and 2 bases from J, the junction kept 5 bases outside the gene matches. For the CDR3, the DNA is TGCAGCGTTGAAGTGCGGGGGAACACCTACGAGCAGTACTTC. Translated: CSVEVRGNTYEQYF.

V is TRBV7-9 and J is TRBJ1-2; TRBD1 is a possible D gene (5 bases). V was cut by 5 bases and J by 3 bases, with 19 bases left in between. CDR1 is SEHNR and CDR2 is FQNEAQ in the germline V gene (reference sequence). The CDR3 is 16 residues long. In DNA, the CDR3 is TGTGCCAGCAGCCGAGGGATTAGGCCAGGGTACTATGGCTACACCTTC. Its protein product is CASSRGIRPGYYGYTF. The whole variable domain, remainder taken from reference TRBV7-9 and TRBJ1-2, is DTGVSQNPRHKITKRGQNVTFRCDPISEHNRLYWYRQTLGQGPEFLTYFQNEAQLEKSRLLSDRFSAERPKGSFSTLEIQRTEQGDSAMYLCASSRGIRPGYYGYTFGSGTRLTVV.

This chain uses TRBV14 with TRBJ1-2, with 8 nucleotides matching TRBD1. This CDR3 comprises 15 residues. In germline, CDR1 is SGHDN, CDR2 FVKESK. After removal of 4 bases from V and 4 bases from J, the junction contained 8 bases not matched to a gene. CDR3 residues: CASSPDRDAFYGYTF. The CDR3 nucleotides read TGTGCCAGCAGCCCGGACAGGGATGCCTTCTATGGCTACACCTTC. Full variable domain (outside the CDR3, taken from reference TRBV14 and TRBJ1-2): EAGVTQFPSHSVIEKGQTVTLRCDPISGHDNLYWYRRVMGKEIKFLLHFVKESKQDESGMPNNRFLAERTGGTYSTLKVQPAELEDSGVYFCASSPDRDAFYGYTFGSGTRLTVV.